This T cell receptor beta chain comes out of a study of siplizumab effects on memory and regulatory T cells. Points from the study as a whole: Tregs that proliferated in siplizumab cultures did not have their suppressive function confirmed. Memory cells seemed less diverse than naive T cells, which also seemed major contributors to the alloresponse.

Per sample, some 10^5 TCR templates were assayed. Generated by immunoSEQ multiplex PCR, the TCRdb table keeps only in-frame clones and is missing some. The repertoire holds roughly 120,000 clones, with about nine tenths as singletons. Comments on this clone: The antigen is not known.

CDR3 length: 13 residues. The V gene end was trimmed by 2 bases and the J gene end by 5 bases; junction bases not matched to a gene: 1. The germline V gene encodes CDR1 MNHNS and CDR2 SASEGT. The chain employs TRBV6-1 and TRBJ1-1; 8 bases are a match to TRBD1. The origin of this receptor is a human donor in good health. The sample was CD4+ T cells sorted from blood. CDR3 in DNA: TGTGCCAGCAGTGAATACAGGGGGACTGAAGCTTTCTTT. Residues: CASSEYRGTEAFF.